This TCR beta chain was found in a study of robustness of blood B and T cell sequencing (dated by TCRdb to the late 2010s). Some background on the complete study: The study was designed to determine how much peripheral blood is required to reliably characterize an individual's TCRbeta and IgG repertoires. TCRbeta and IgG repertoires were quantified in each of the ten independently drawn blood samples. As technical replicates, two replicate TCRbeta cDNA libraries were made from one shared RNA pool taken from a single 10 ml draw. What the work shows at the level of the full study, not this receptor alone: When 3 or 4 tubes (about 27-45 ml blood) were combined, saturation was approached in coverage of the top 10,000 TCRbeta clonotypes. Immediate fractionation was required for EDTA tubes, so the use of EDTA tubes in multi-site collections was limited. When technical replicate libraries were compared, about 96% of the top 10,000 TCRbeta clonotypes in one library also turned up in the other. The 1,000 most abundant TCRbeta clonotypes from the pooled draws were detected in every single 10 ml sample. Evidence of cross-contamination, likely resulting from batch processing, was observed in one pair of TCRbeta libraries, and the UMI-sequence pairs shared between the two libraries were removed. The TCRbeta rarefaction curves did not fully level off, which suggests either under-sequencing or many low-abundance clonotypes. No improvement in the overlap of rare TCRbeta clonotypes was observed when tubes were pooled, implying that much larger blood volumes would be needed for rare TCRbeta clonotypes to be captured.

For this clonotype: Its target antigen remains unknown. Base quality data are lacking; no much larger clone is found one base away.

TCRbeta repertoires were measured from mRNA instead of genomic DNA, an approach that captures expressed receptors. Without any cell sorting, leukocytes from the buffy coat were collected into Trizol, and RNA was extracted using the Direct-zol RNA MiniPrep Plus kit. EDTA blood tubes were centrifuged immediately at 4°C to separate plasma, buffy coat and red blood cells. Library method: PCR. Sequencing relied on an Illumina MiSeq. cDNA was made using SMARTScribe reverse transcriptase and a 5' template-switch oligo that added a universal priming site. A 12-nucleotide random unique molecular identifier (UMI) was carried by the template-switch oligo, and each cDNA molecule was tagged with this UMI. Chain-specific reverse primers targeted TCRbeta transcripts during reverse transcription. Uracil DNA glycosylase treatment removed residual template-switch adapters, and cDNA was purified with a Qiagen MinElute kit. The first PCR ran for roughly 25 cycles with KAPA HiFi HotStart ReadyMix and step-out primers, divided among four 50 microliter reactions. Before further amplification, first-round PCR products were gel-purified. Illumina Nextera adapters were attached in a second roughly 8-cycle PCR, after which libraries were purified and pooled. For each TCRbeta molecule, the UMI barcode was captured by a 50-nucleotide 5' read. Per the authors' processing: Using the MIGEC toolkit, reads were grouped by UMI into consensus reads. Forward and reverse consensus reads were merged with PEAR to produce final reads. Identical UMI-sequence pairs found in more than one library were treated as cross-sample contamination and removed by a custom decontamination script. MIGMAP, a wrapper around IgBLAST, was used for V(D)J assignment and CDR3 extraction. A TCR clonotype was defined by an identical V gene, J gene and CDR3 amino acid sequence; no sequencing was done for CDR1 and CDR2. Using fastp at Q25 and MiXCR, TCRdb reprocessed the public reads and kept productive beta chains. A single entry per CDR3 protein holds the most common genes and DNA from its merged rows. It is TCRdb's table, rather than the study itself, that gives the V and J calls and clone size. This sample lists over 1,500 distinct CDR3 sequences; about three fifths were detected once. In total, the top ten clones hold 40% to 50% of the sample.

This receptor was taken from a human donor in good health. Sequencing input: peripheral blood.

CDR3 reads: CACHGTGTYGYTF. The base sequence is TGTGCCTGCCACGGGACAGGAACCTATGGCTACACCTTC. The sequence is built from TRBV30 and TRBJ1-2; a stretch of 8 junction bases matches TRBD1. CDR1 and CDR2, looked up from the germline V gene (reference sequence), are GTSNPN and SVGIG. Reading from cysteine to phenylalanine, the CDR3 counts 13 amino acids. The only DNA kept is the CDR3, 39 bases in frame from the first base. V is pruned by 6 bases and J by 4 bases, leaving 7 bases of the junction without a gene match.